This T cell receptor (beta chain) was identified during a study of Ad26.COV2.S vaccination and SARS-CoV-2 variants. Study information: Donor joined the COV1001 Ad26.COV2.S trial arm.

As for treatment: some 20 received Ad26.COV2.S at low or high dose, single or two shots; about 5 received placebo; per-sample allocation not given. It was on day 63 after the first vaccine or placebo injection that samples were taken. Profiled with immunoSEQ multiplex PCR; TCRdb holds only in-frame clones, not every one. The sample holds hundreds of thousands of clones; less than 90% are singletons and the top ten take roughly 6%. The CDR3 is made up of 13 amino acids. Looked up from germline, CDR1 is LGHNA and CDR2 is YNFKEQ. Trimming took off 10 bases at V and 3 bases at J, with 12 bases between the two ends.

This chain joins TRBV4-2 and TRBJ2-2; no clear D. The TCR comes from a person aged 18 to 65 who received the Ad26.COV2.S COVID-19 vaccine or a placebo. The source material was peripheral blood, sampled in a trial of Ad26.COV2.S vaccine versus placebo. CDR3 amino acids: CATLRSDTGELFF. The CDR3 DNA sequence: TGTGCCACCTTGCGGAGTGACACCGGGGAGCTGTTTTTT.